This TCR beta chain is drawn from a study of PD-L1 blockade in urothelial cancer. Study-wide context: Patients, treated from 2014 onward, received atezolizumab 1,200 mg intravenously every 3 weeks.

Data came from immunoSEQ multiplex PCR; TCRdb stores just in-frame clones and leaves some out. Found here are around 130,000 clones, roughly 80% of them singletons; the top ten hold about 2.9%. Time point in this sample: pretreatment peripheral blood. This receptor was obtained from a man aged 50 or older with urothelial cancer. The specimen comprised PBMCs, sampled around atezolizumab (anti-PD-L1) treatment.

CDR3 in DNA: TGTGCCAGCAGTGCAGGCAGGCGAAGCTCTGGAAACACCATATATTTT. This codes for CASSAGRRSSGNTIYF. V gene TRBV2 combines with J gene TRBJ1-3; D gene unclear. This CDR3 has 16 amino acids. Germline values: CDR1 SNHLY, CDR2 FYNNEI. Trimming pared 4 bases from V and 0 bases from J, leaving 13 bases between. Combining the CDR3 with reference TRBV2 and TRBJ1-3 gives the whole variable domain EPEVTQTPSHQVTQMGQEVILRCVPISNHLYFYWYRQILGQKVEFLVSFYNNEISEKSEIFDDQFSVERPDGSNFTLKIRSTKLEDSAMYFCASSAGRRSSGNTIYFGEGSWLTVV.